This T cell receptor beta chain stems from a study of T cell responses to AZD1222 COVID-19 vaccine. Study-level results: Following two doses of AZD1222, Spike-specific TCR breadth and depth rose. Repertoire sampling was restricted to post-peak T cell response timepoints.

V lost 6 bases to trimming and J lost 5 bases; unmatched junction nucleotides: 9. The CDR3 loop spans 15 amino acids. The germline CDR1 and CDR2 sequences are SGHVS and FQNEAQ. Comment on this clone: Its antigen is not identified.

The assay was immunoSEQ multiplex PCR, and TCRdb's table has in-frame clones only and misses some. The sample consists of roughly 150,000 clones, approximately 91% of them appearing once. The receptor's source is an adult who received the AZD1222 COVID-19 vaccine. Specimen: peripheral blood, collected 28 days after the second AZD1222 dose. This chain connects TRBV7-8 to TRBJ2-2; 7 bases agree with TRBD2. CDR3 residues: CASREGRGMTGELFF. As DNA, the CDR3 is TGTGCCAGCAGGGAGGGGCGGGGGATGACCGGGGAGCTGTTTTTT.